Following are 5 T cell receptor beta chains from one sample sequenced in a study of cytomegalovirus exposure and HLA in healthy donors. Amplification used 60 Vbeta primers and 13 Jbeta primers. The assay was immunoSEQ multiplex PCR, and TCRdb's table has in-frame clones only and misses some. The sample comprises roughly 73,000 clones, 65% to 80% of which are singletons, and around 12% rests with the top ten. The sequenced sample was PBMCs. These receptors were taken from a man between 65 and 85 years old in good health and CMV-seronegative.

This clone was seen only a few times. The rearrangement joins TRBV10-3 to TRBJ1-2; TRBD1 matches at 10 bases. Looked up from germline, CDR1 is ENHRY and CDR2 is SYGVKD. V lost 3 bases to trimming and J lost 4 bases; unmatched junction nucleotides: 8. The CDR3 is 16 residues long. The CDR3 loop reads CAISDPTGGAGYGYTF. The CDR3 bases are TGTGCCATCAGTGATCCGACAGGGGGCGCTGGCTATGGCTACACCTTC.

The CDR3 coding sequence is TGTGCCAGCAGCGGCTGGGACAGTTGGACTGGGCAGTTCTTC. It yields the protein CASSGWDSWTGQFF. V is TRBV9 and J is TRBJ2-1; 7 bases match TRBD1. Unmatched junction bases numbered 12, after V lost 3 bases and J lost 12 bases. CDR1 and CDR2 (germline): SGDLS, YYNGEE. This CDR3 comprises 14 residues.

The chain joins TRBV6-6 to TRBJ1-2; 9 nucleotides agree with TRBD1. Germline trimming cut 5 bases from V and 4 bases from J; bases unmatched to any gene: 5. Germline values: CDR1 MNHNY, CDR2 SVGAGI (reference sequence). The CDR3 covers 14 residues. CDR3 DNA sequence: TGTGCCAGCAGTACCCCGGACAGGGGCTATGGCTACACCTTC. Amino acid sequence: CASSTPDRGYGYTF.

The V call is TRBV11-2, the J call TRBJ1-2; D is unclear. This CDR3 region has 16 residues. Trimming cost V 1 base and J 0 bases, with 12 bases left between them. Germline-derived CDR1 and CDR2 are SGHAT and FQNNGV. CDR3 bases: TGTGCCAGCAGCTTAGTTCCGCAGATACCTAACTATGGCTACACCTTC. The encoded protein is CASSLVPQIPNYGYTF.

V usage is TRBV11-2 and J usage is TRBJ2-7; 12 positions agree with TRBD2. The CDR3 covers 16 residues. Germline V lookup: CDR1 SGHAT, CDR2 FQNNGV. With V trimmed by 4 bases and J by 6 bases, 10 bases remained unmatched. This CDR3 is CASSSDGLAGTFEQYF. Here the CDR3 DNA reads TGTGCCAGCAGCTCCGACGGACTAGCGGGAACGTTCGAGCAGTACTTC.